The 19 T cell receptor beta chains given below trace back to one sample, sequenced in a study of blood T cells in healthy people across ages. It was with a sample-barcoded 5' primer and a J-beta primer mix that a second PCR of roughly 6 to 12 cycles was run. TCRdb independently ran MiXCR on the 5' RACE reads; one entry per CDR3 protein. The sample contains 1.5 million to 2 million distinct CDR3 sequences, about 35% of which appear only once. The source material was blood. The receptors originated from a woman aged 30 to 39 in good health.

The chain uses TRBV20-1 and TRBJ1-4, with unresolved D. Looked up from germline, CDR1 is DFQATT and CDR2 is SNEGSKA (reference sequence). The CDR3 has 11 residues. V gave up 5 bases and J gave up 5 bases, with 6 bases separating them. The CDR3 reads CSARVNEKLFF. CDR3 DNA sequence: TGCAGTGCTCGAGTGAATGAAAAACTGTTTTTT.

This clonotype was detected only a few times. The chain uses TRBV2 and TRBJ2-5; 9 bases are shared with TRBD2. The V gene end was trimmed by 6 bases and the J gene end by 5 bases; junction bases not matched to a gene: 16. There are 17 residues in the CDR3. Germline V lookup: CDR1 SNHLY, CDR2 FYNNEI. The CDR3 DNA follows: TGTGCCAGCAGGGGTGGACCGGGACTAGCATCGTTGGAGACCCAGTACTTC. This gives the protein CASRGGPGLASLETQYF.

This clonotype appeared a few times. The chain links TRBV20-1 to TRBJ2-3; weak D call: TRBD2 (6 bases). This CDR3 has 14 residues. The germline V and J ends were trimmed by 2 bases and 2 bases, with 11 bases remaining between them. Germline CDR1 DFQATT, CDR2 SNEGSKA (reference sequence). The DNA of the CDR3 is TGCAGTGCTAGACCAGGGACTTCCACAGATACGCAGTATTTT. Its protein is CSARPGTSTDTQYF.

This clonotype was detected ten times or more. This chain links TRBV7-9 with TRBJ2-3; 12 positions agree with TRBD1. The CDR3 loop spans 14 amino acids. The germline CDR1 and CDR2 sequences are SEHNR and FQNEAQ (reference sequence). V was pared by 6 bases and J by 6 bases, with 4 bases of the junction left unmatched. CDR3 region: CASRPGQGADTQYF. Written as DNA, the CDR3 is TGTGCCAGCAGGCCGGGACAGGGGGCTGATACGCAGTATTTT.

This clonotype occurred a few times. CDR3 protein: CASSQDPLALYNEQFF. CDR3 DNA: TGTGCCAGCAGCCAAGATCCCCTGGCTTTATACAATGAGCAGTTCTTC. The chain employs TRBV3-1 and TRBJ2-1; D not resolved. Germline lookup yields CDR1 LGHDT and CDR2 YNNKEL (reference sequence). CDR3 length: 16 residues. Trimming cost V 0 bases and J 4 bases, with 13 bases left between them.

The chain is built from TRBV9 and TRBJ1-6; D is undetermined. In germline, CDR1 is SGDLS, CDR2 YYNGEE. The ends were cut back, 4 bases at V and 14 bases at J, with 19 bases in the middle. CDR3 length: 14 amino acids. CDR3: CASSSETIFGTLHF. The DNA of the CDR3 is TGTGCCAGCAGCTCCGAGACGATATTCGGGACCCTCCACTTT.

The rearrangement links TRBV5-1 to TRBJ2-1, with a possible D match to TRBD2 (6 bases). Trimming removed 4 bases from V and 2 bases from J, with 13 bases in between. Per the germline V gene, CDR1 is SGHRS and CDR2 is YFSETQ. This CDR3 is 15 amino acids long. CDR3 bases: TGCGCCAGCAGCCCATCCGGGACTCCCTACAATGAGCAGTTCTTC. Translated, it gives CASSPSGTPYNEQFF.

This chain uses TRBV7-6 with TRBJ2-7, with 13 bases identical to TRBD2. This CDR3 spans 19 amino acids. Germline V gives CDR1 SGHVS, CDR2 FNYEAQ. Germline trimming cut 4 bases from V and 5 bases from J; bases unmatched to any gene: 17. CDR3 DNA sequence: TGTGCCAGCAGCTATGGACTGGGGACTAGCGGGGCCATGGGGCACGAGCAGTACTTC. It translates to CASSYGLGTSGAMGHEQYF. Variable domain in full (rest from reference TRBV7-6 and TRBJ2-7): GAGVSQSPRYKVTKRGQDVALRCDPISGHVSLYWYRQALGQGPEFLTYFNYEAQQDKSGLPNDRFSAERPEGSISTLTIQRTEQRDSAMYRCASSYGLGTSGAMGHEQYFGPGTRLTVT.

Concerning this clonotype: A much larger clone differs from this one at a single base, so this may be a read error. CDR3 sequence: CASSLFGGTPSAKNIQYF. The CDR3 bases are TGTGCCAGCAGTTTATTTGGTGGGACACCCTCAGCCAAAAACATTCAGTACTTC. The chain uses TRBV28 and TRBJ2-4, with D possibly being TRBD1 (6 bases). Germline V CDR1 and CDR2: MDHEN, SYDVKM. The V end lost 1 base, the J end lost 0 bases, and 16 bases lay between the germline ends. CDR3 length: 18 residues.

This chain links TRBV21-1 with TRBJ2-3; TRBD1 is the table's D call, not checked against the DNA. TRBV21-1 has pseudogene status. This CDR3 spans 15 amino acids. The CDR3, as DNA: TGTGCCAGCAGCAAAGCGCCCCGACAGATGTGCACGCAGTATTTT. This translates into CASSKAPRQMCTQYF.

The chain joins TRBV29-1 to TRBJ1-2, with 7 bases lining up with TRBD1. V was pared by 6 bases and J by 6 bases, with 16 bases of the junction left unmatched. Germline CDR1 is SQVTM and CDR2 is ANQGSEA. There are 15 residues in the CDR3. The CDR3 loop is CSVGGGYRGYDGYTF. CDR3 in DNA: TGCAGCGTGGGGGGGGGATACAGGGGTTATGATGGCTACACCTTC.

This sequence joins TRBV10-1 and TRBJ2-1; TRBD1 agrees at 7 bases. Germline V gene data show CDR1 as WNHNN and CDR2 as SYGVQD (reference sequence). The CDR3 sequence is 14 residues long. The V and J ends lost 6 bases and 3 bases, in that order; junction bases with no gene match: 5. CDR3 nucleotides: TGCGCCAGCAGCGGACAGGTCAGCTACAATGAGCAGTTCTTC. Its translation: CASSGQVSYNEQFF.

In its sample, this clonotype was seen a few times. The V gene is TRBV6-5, the J gene TRBJ2-7, with D tentatively TRBD1 or TRBD2 (5 bases each). Trimming took 6 bases from V and 5 from J, leaving 17 bases between them. CDR3 length: 14 amino acids. Germline CDR1 is MNHEY and CDR2 is SVGAGI. This CDR3 reads CASSLGVGLNEQYF. The CDR3 DNA reads as TGTGCCAGCAGCTTGGGGGTAGGCTTGAACGAGCAGTACTTC.

The rearrangement uses TRBV6-6 and TRBJ2-5; the D gene is possibly TRBD1 (6 bases). This CDR3 has 13 residues. V shed 2 bases and J shed 11 bases, with 15 bases lying between them. Germline V gene lookup returns CDR1 MNHNY and CDR2 SVGAGI (reference sequence). In DNA, the CDR3 is TGTGCCAGCAGTTACGGGTCGGCAGGGGAGCAGTACTTC. Its translation is CASSYGSAGEQYF.

This clonotype was observed a few times. The chain has TRBV5-1 and TRBJ2-7; TRBD1 aligns across 8 bases. The last part of the DNA fits TRBJ2-5 better; the J call may be wrong. Germline V gene lookup returns CDR1 SGHRS and CDR2 YFSETQ. This CDR3 spans 16 amino acids. The DNA of the CDR3 is TGCGCCAGCAGCCCCAGGACAGGGAGAGGAGAAGAGACCCAGTACTTC. This translates into CASSPRTGRGEETQYF.

This clonotype was picked up a small number of times. V is TRBV5-1 and J is TRBJ1-6, with a tentative D call TRBD1 (6 bases). Trimming pared 2 bases from V and 8 bases from J, leaving 11 bases between. The CDR3 is made up of 14 amino acids. The germline V gene encodes CDR1 SGHRS and CDR2 YFSETQ. CDR3 sequence reads: CASSFGGADSPLHF. The CDR3 nucleotides read TGCGCCAGCAGCTTTGGGGGCGCAGATTCACCCCTCCACTTT. The complete variable domain, with remaining parts taken from reference TRBV5-1 and TRBJ1-6, reads KAGVTQTPRYLIKTRGQQVTLSCSPISGHRSVSWYQQTPGQGLQFLFEYFSETQRNKGNFPGRFSGRQFSNSRSEMNVSTLELGDSALYLCASSFGGADSPLHFGNGTRLTVT.

The rearrangement uses TRBV28 and TRBJ2-7, with 7 bases fitting TRBD1. Germline CDR1 reads MDHEN; CDR2 reads SYDVKM. This CDR3 region has 14 residues. The ends lost 5 bases at V and 2 bases at J; junction bases unmatched: 6. CDR3 in DNA: TGTGCCAGCAGTCGCTACAGGGGTACCTACGAGCAGTACTTC. Translating gives CASSRYRGTYEQYF.

CDR3 sequence reads: CASSVAGYKTGYTF. The CDR3 nucleotides are TGTGCCAGCAGCGTAGCTGGCTACAAAACCGGCTACACCTTC. This rearrangement joins TRBV9 to TRBJ1-2; D gene ambiguous. The CDR3 covers 14 residues. Germline assignment: CDR1 SGDLS and CDR2 YYNGEE. The ends were cut back, 0 bases at V and 8 bases at J, with 14 bases in the middle.

The rearrangement links TRBV3-1 to TRBJ2-3; D is undetermined. V lost 1 base and J 2 bases, leaving 7 bases between the germline ends. This CDR3 comprises 14 residues. Germline CDR1 is LGHDT and CDR2 is YNNKEL (reference sequence). CDR3 sequence reads: CASSQAYLTDTQYF. DNA for the CDR3: TGTGCCAGCAGCCAAGCCTATCTCACAGATACGCAGTATTTT.